These 3 T cell receptor beta chains were sequenced from one sample in a study of early T cells in non-severe SARS-CoV-2 infection. TCRdb redid the calling of the 5' RACE reads with MiXCR, one entry per CDR3 protein. The sample lists tens of thousands of distinct CDR3 sequences; 3.5% to 5.5% were seen once. The specimen comprised whole blood, sampled at baseline. The receptors come from an adult who was a healthcare worker with PCR-confirmed SARS-CoV-2 infection or an uninfected control (not recorded which).

In its sample, this clonotype ranks as medium-sized. The rearrangement joins TRBV4-2 to TRBJ2-5; D remains ambiguous. Trimming took off 3 bases at V and 9 bases at J, with 26 bases between the two ends. CDR3 size: 17 residues. Germline V CDR1 and CDR2: LGHNA, YNFKEQ. CDR3 sequence: CASSQNTGPESLRAQYF. The DNA for the CDR3 is TGTGCCAGCAGCCAGAACACCGGGCCTGAGTCATTACGGGCCCAGTACTTC.

There are many counts of this clonotype. The chain couples TRBV9 to TRBJ1-6; no clear D. CDR3 length: 14 residues. Trimming removed 5 bases from V and 3 bases from J, with 9 bases in between. CDR1 is SGDLS, CDR2 YYNGEE, per germline. CDR3 residues: CASSAADYNSPLHF. The CDR3 region has the DNA TGTGCCAGCAGTGCGGCGGACTATAATTCACCCCTCCACTTT.

This clonotype was seen many times. V gene TRBV7-3 combines with J gene TRBJ2-1; 10 nucleotides align to TRBD2. CDR1 SGHTA and CDR2 FQGTGA come from the germline V gene. CDR3 size: 18 residues. The V and J ends lost 5 bases and 5 bases, in that order; junction bases with no gene match: 15. The CDR3 DNA reads as TGTGCCAGCAGCCGTTCAGCGAGGAGCGGGAGGGCCCACAATGAGCAGTTCTTC. Its protein product is CASSRSARSGRAHNEQFF.